The 9 T cell receptor beta chains in this list originate from one sample, sequenced in a study of shared clonotypes between healthy human individuals. TCRdb's copy holds only in-frame clones and misses some; the assay was immunoSEQ multiplex PCR. The repertoire includes millions of clones, around nine tenths of them detected once, and around 0.14% sits in the top ten. The sequenced sample consisted of naive CD4+ T cells sorted from blood. Stated subset: CD45RA+ positively selected. These receptors originate from a man younger than 30 in good health.

This clone was counted a few times. This rearrangement joins TRBV30 to TRBJ1-2; D is possibly TRBD1 (5 bases). V lost 3 bases and J lost 3, with 17 bases in between. The CDR3 covers 15 residues. Germline V gene data show CDR1 as GTSNPN and CDR2 as SVGIG (reference sequence). CDR3 protein: CAWSLPRLGDYGYTF. CDR3 nucleotides: TGTGCCTGGAGCCTTCCCCGACTAGGGGACTATGGCTACACCTTC. Supplemented by reference TRBV30 and TRBJ1-2, the full variable domain reads SQTIHQWPATLVQPVGSPLSLECTVEGTSNPNLYWYRQAAGRGLQLLFYSVGIGQISSEVPQNLSASRPQDRQFILSSKKLLLSDSGFYLCAWSLPRLGDYGYTFGSGTRLTVV.

Comment on this clone: Other nucleotide sequences in the sample specify the same CDR3. This chain links TRBV9 with TRBJ2-2; D ambiguous. Germline V lookup: CDR1 SGDLS, CDR2 YYNGEE. V lost 3 bases and J 5 bases, leaving 5 bases between the germline ends. The CDR3 sequence is 12 residues long. CDR3 DNA: TGTGCCAGCAGCGACCGAACCGGGGAGCTGTTTTTT. Translated: CASSDRTGELFF.

The rearrangement joins TRBV9 to TRBJ2-1, with no clear D. The ends were cut back, 1 base at V and 7 bases at J, with 3 bases in the middle. CDR1 is SGDLS and CDR2 is YYNGEE in the germline V gene. This CDR3 has 11 residues. CDR3: CASSVQNEQFF. In DNA form, the CDR3 reads TGTGCCAGCAGCGTACAAAATGAGCAGTTCTTC.

The chain combines TRBV11-2 with TRBJ2-2, with D possibly being TRBD2 (6 bases). This CDR3 is built from 13 residues. Trimming took off 5 bases at V and 7 bases at J, with 11 bases between the two ends. Germline CDR1 SGHAT, CDR2 FQNNGV. CDR3 DNA sequence: TGTGCCAGCAGCCAGGCGGAGGGCGGGGAGCTGTTTTTT. Encoded protein: CASSQAEGGELFF.

This chain connects TRBV6-6 to TRBJ1-2; 8 bases align to TRBD1. V shed 6 bases, J shed 3 bases, and the junction held 6 bases outside the gene matches. The CDR3 contains 14 residues. CDR1 and CDR2 from the germline V gene are MNHNY and SVGAGI (reference sequence). The CDR3 sequence is CASSRGQEDYGYTF. In nucleotides, the CDR3 is TGTGCCAGCAGCCGGGGACAGGAGGACTATGGCTACACCTTC.

This chain connects TRBV6-1 to TRBJ2-1; D may be TRBD2 (5 bases). From germline, CDR1 is MNHNS and CDR2 SASEGT. This CDR3 is 12 amino acids long. Trimming took 7 bases from V and 7 from J, leaving 11 bases between them. DNA for the CDR3: TGTGCCAGCACTCAAAGGGAGAATGAGCAGTTCTTC. It encodes CASTQRENEQFF.

The rearrangement uses TRBV28 and TRBJ2-4, with D perhaps matching TRBD1 (5 bases). This CDR3 comprises 12 residues. Germline-derived CDR1 and CDR2 are MDHEN and SYDVKM. Trimming removed 7 bases from V and 4 bases from J, with 8 bases in between. CDR3 bases: TGTGCCAGCACCTCAGGGAAAAACATTCAGTACTTC. Protein product: CASTSGKNIQYF.

V gene TRBV10-3 combines with J gene TRBJ1-5, with no clear D. The CDR3 is 12 residues long. Trimming shortened V by 3 bases and J by 6 bases, and 6 bases separated the two germline ends. The V gene's germline CDR1 is ENHRY and CDR2 SYGVKD. The CDR3 loop reads CAISEALQPQHF. The DNA for the CDR3 is TGTGCCATCAGTGAAGCCCTTCAGCCCCAGCATTTT.

J is TRBJ2-5 and V is TRBV11-2, with D unclear. Judging by the DNA end, TRBJ2-7 fits better; the J call may be wrong. This CDR3 region has 12 residues. Per the germline V gene, CDR1 is SGHAT and CDR2 is FQNNGV. The CDR3: CASSSSPYEQYF. DNA for the CDR3: TGTGCCAGCAGCTCCTCCCCCTACGAGCAGTACTTC.